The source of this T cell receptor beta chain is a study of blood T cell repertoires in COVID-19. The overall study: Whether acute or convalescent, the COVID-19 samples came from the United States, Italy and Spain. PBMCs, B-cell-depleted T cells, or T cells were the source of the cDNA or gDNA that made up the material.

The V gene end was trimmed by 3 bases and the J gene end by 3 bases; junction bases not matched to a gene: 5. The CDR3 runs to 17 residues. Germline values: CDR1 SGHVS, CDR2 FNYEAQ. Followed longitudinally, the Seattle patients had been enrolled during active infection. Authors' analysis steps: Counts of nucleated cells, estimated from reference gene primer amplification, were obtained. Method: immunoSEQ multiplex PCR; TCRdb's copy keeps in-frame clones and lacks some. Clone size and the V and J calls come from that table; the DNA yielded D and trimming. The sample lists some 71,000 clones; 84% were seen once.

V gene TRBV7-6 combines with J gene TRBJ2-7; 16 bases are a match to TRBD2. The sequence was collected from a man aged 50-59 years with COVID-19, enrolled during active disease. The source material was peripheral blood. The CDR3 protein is CASSFGTSGGAGYEQYF. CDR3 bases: TGTGCCAGCAGCTTTGGGACTAGCGGGGGGGCCGGCTACGAGCAGTACTTC. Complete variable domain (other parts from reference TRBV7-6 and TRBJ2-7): GAGVSQSPRYKVTKRGQDVALRCDPISGHVSLYWYRQALGQGPEFLTYFNYEAQQDKSGLPNDRFSAERPEGSISTLTIQRTEQRDSAMYRCASSFGTSGGAGYEQYFGPGTRLTVT.